This T cell receptor beta chain came from a study of post-analysis software for immune sequencing data. Points on this clonotype: The antigen is unknown.

General study points: Relative to controls, patients had a few TRBV segments at higher frequency, with TRBV5-6, TRBV5-1 and TRBV20-1 among these. Significantly lower normalized Chao1 diversity was found in patients with multiple sclerosis relative to controls.

Per germline, CDR1 DFQATT and CDR2 SNEGSKA (reference sequence). The CDR3 extends over 15 amino acids. V gave up 5 bases and J gave up 4 bases; unmatched junction bases: 7. Unique molecular identifiers were built into the TCR beta cDNA libraries. TCRdb processed the PCR reads anew with MiXCR; each CDR3 protein has one entry. This sample carries about 820,000 distinct CDR3 sequences, around 50% of them seen once, and the ten largest clones take approximately 4.5%. Input material: blood. The rearrangement uses TRBV20-1 and TRBJ2-7; 14 bases match TRBD2. The sequence was collected from a girl under 18 with multiple sclerosis. The chain's CDR3 is CSAGGTSGSRYEQYF. The CDR3 DNA follows: TGCAGTGCTGGGGGGACTAGCGGGAGCAGGTACGAGCAGTACTTC.